Presented here are 4 T cell receptor beta chains from one specimen sequenced in a study of blood T cell repertoires in COVID-19. Some clones are missing from TCRdb's copy, which holds only in-frame ones; the method was immunoSEQ multiplex PCR. This sample has about 97,000 clones; around 92% occur once, and the top ten carry around 4.4%. The sample consisted of peripheral blood. The receptor source for this set is a man between 18 and 29 years old with acute or convalescent COVID-19.

This rearrangement joins TRBV7-8 to TRBJ2-5; no reliable D call. Germline CDR1 reads SGHVS; CDR2 reads FQNEAQ. The CDR3 length is 17 residues. V was shortened by 6 bases and J by 5 bases, with 25 bases between the two germline ends. In nucleotides, the CDR3 is TGTGCCAGCAGAGAACGGCACCATCGGAACGTCGGGGAGACCCAGTACTTC. This translates into CASRERHHRNVGETQYF.

V gene TRBV4-1 combines with J gene TRBJ2-5; D call uncertain. V was pared by 0 bases and J by 4 bases, with 9 bases between. Germline-derived CDR1 and CDR2 are MGHRA and YSYEKL. The CDR3 is made up of 14 amino acids. The CDR3 region is CASSQEASLETQYF. In nucleotides, the CDR3 is TGCGCCAGCAGCCAAGAGGCCTCCCTAGAGACCCAGTACTTC.

V gene TRBV9 combines with J gene TRBJ2-1, with 10 bases identical to TRBD2. The CDR3 totals 15 residues. The V and J ends lost 0 bases and 8 bases, in that order; junction bases with no gene match: 5. CDR1 and CDR2 from the germline V gene are SGDLS and YYNGEE. This CDR3 reads CASSVATSGIDEQFF. DNA for the CDR3: TGTGCCAGCAGCGTAGCAACTAGCGGGATAGATGAGCAGTTCTTC.

The CDR3 spells CASSPTSSSYNEQFF. CDR3 sequence (DNA): TGTGCCAGCAGCCCCACTAGTTCCTCCTACAATGAGCAGTTCTTC. This chain connects TRBV7-9 to TRBJ2-1; possible D gene TRBD2, 5 bases. The ends were cut back, 5 bases at V and 0 bases at J, with 11 bases in the middle. In germline, CDR1 is SEHNR, CDR2 FQNEAQ (reference sequence). The CDR3 contains 15 residues.